The next 2 T cell receptor beta chains were all read from a single sample in a study of blood T cell repertoires in COVID-19. TCRdb's table, derived via immunoSEQ multiplex PCR, lists solely in-frame clones and lacks some. The table lists 110,000 or so clones, 87% of them singletons. Sample: peripheral blood. The receptors were sampled from a human donor in a cohort sampled during active COVID-19.

This chain joins TRBV9 and TRBJ2-1; 15 nucleotides agree with TRBD2. CDR1 and CDR2 from the germline V gene are SGDLS and YYNGEE. This CDR3 spans 20 amino acids. Unmatched junction bases numbered 18, after V lost 4 bases and J lost 7 bases. The CDR3 loop is CASSPFAGLAGGRGRNEQFF. In DNA form, the CDR3 reads TGTGCCAGCAGCCCCTTCGCGGGACTAGCGGGAGGCAGGGGAAGGAATGAGCAGTTCTTC.

In its sample, this clone was seen a few times. CDR3 amino acids: CASSDPGYSAYEQYF. DNA for the CDR3: TGCGCCAGCAGCGACCCGGGATATAGCGCCTACGAGCAGTACTTC. The genes are TRBV5-1 and TRBJ2-7, with D perhaps matching TRBD2 (5 bases). CDR3 length: 15 residues. V lost 4 bases and J 2 bases, leaving 16 bases between the germline ends. Germline CDR1 SGHRS, CDR2 YFSETQ.